Reported below is one TCR beta chain. The CDR3 runs 15 residues. Trimming cost V 4 bases and J 6 bases; bases outside gene matches: 10. Per the germline V gene, CDR1 is SEHNR and CDR2 is FQNEAQ (reference sequence). The sample originates from a study of shared clonotypes between healthy human individuals. The data were produced by immunoSEQ multiplex PCR, yet TCRdb's version contains in-frame clones alone and is incomplete. Of about 580,000 clones in the sample, about 98% were seen once. It was CD45RO-negative cells, positively selected for CCR7, that made up naive CD8 cells, with terminally differentiated effector memory CD45RA+ cells excluded.

Sequenced sample: naive CD8+ T cells sorted from blood. This receptor was obtained from a man aged 25-45 years in good health. V gene TRBV7-9 combines with J gene TRBJ2-7, with TRBD1 matching 9 bases. The CDR3 sequence: CASSSTGTGNLEQYF. The DNA of the CDR3 is TGTGCCAGCAGCTCAACCGGGACAGGGAATCTCGAGCAGTACTTC.